One T cell receptor beta chain is described in this entry. Its antigen is unidentified. The CDR3 sequence is 15 residues long. The V gene lost 4 bases and the J gene lost 1 base, with 10 bases spanning the gap. Germline V CDR1 and CDR2: SGHAT, FQNNGV. Researchers ran the PCR with 60 Vbeta and 13 Jbeta primers. Original processing notes: The authors later counted about 80 million unique TCR beta chains, around 9.9 million of them shared. The data were produced by immunoSEQ multiplex PCR, yet TCRdb's version contains in-frame clones alone and is incomplete. The V and J calls and clone size come from that table; D and trimming were worked out from the DNA. The sample lists 180,000 or so clones; 70% to 90% were seen once. These data belong to a study of cytomegalovirus exposure and HLA in healthy donors. The wider study: Early released data had around 89 million unique TCRs, all coming from HLA-typed donors.

Study outcomes and limitations: When analyzed later, the rates of TCR association showed variation by HLA locus, with DRB1 the most and HLA-C the fewest. TCR beta sequences reportedly predicted most subjects' HLA-A and HLA-B alleles accurately.

The sequencing sample was made of PBMCs. The sequence derives from a man aged 18-30 years in good health and CMV-seropositive. The rearrangement links TRBV11-2 to TRBJ2-2, with D perhaps matching TRBD2 (6 bases). CDR3 in amino acids: CASSSGDRNTGELFF. CDR3 DNA: TGTGCCAGCAGCTCGGGGGACCGGAACACCGGGGAGCTGTTTTTT.